This TCR beta chain emerged from a study of blood T cell repertoires in COVID-19. As for the study in general: From the United States, Italy and Spain came samples of acute and convalescent COVID-19. Nucleic acid was either cDNA or gDNA, and it came from T cells, B-cell-depleted T cells, or PBMCs.

Sequencing was performed with immunoSEQ multiplex PCR; in TCRdb, only in-frame clones are kept and a portion is missing. The sample includes about 400,000 clones, about 88% of them seen just once. The length of the CDR3 is 14 residues. V lost 3 bases to trimming and J lost 9 bases; unmatched junction nucleotides: 5. The germline V gene encodes CDR1 MGHRA and CDR2 YSYEKL. Specimen: PBMCs or T cells enriched from blood (not recorded which). V usage is TRBV4-1 and J usage is TRBJ2-1; 10 nucleotides match TRBD2. The sequence came from a woman aged 25 to 45 who had recovered from COVID-19. CDR3 residues: CASSQVAGGTEQFF. The DNA of the CDR3 is TGCGCCAGCAGCCAGGTAGCGGGAGGAACTGAGCAGTTCTTC.